The 5 T cell receptor beta chains in this list originate from one sample, sequenced in a study of shared clonotypes between healthy human individuals. Only CD45RO-negative cells positively selected for CCR7 counted as naive CD8 cells, so terminally differentiated effector memory CD45RA+ cells were excluded. Profiled with immunoSEQ multiplex PCR; TCRdb holds only in-frame clones, not every one. This sample carries roughly 2,000,000 clones, 85% to 95% of them seen once, and the ten largest clones take under 2%. Sequencing was performed on naive CD8+ T cells from PBMCs. These receptors came from a man aged 18 to 30 in good health. Some clones in this sample may be carry-over from other donors' samples.

A single count supports this clone. The chain joins TRBV6-1 to TRBJ2-4; 9 positions match TRBD1. The CDR3 sequence is 15 residues long. Germline V gene data show CDR1 as MNHNS and CDR2 as SASEGT. Trimming at V came to 5 bases and at J to 6 bases, leaving 8 bases not matched to a gene. The CDR3 protein is CASSKTPGQGNIQYF. The CDR3 DNA is TGTGCCAGCAGTAAGACTCCGGGACAGGGAAACATTCAGTACTTC.

V gene TRBV28 combines with J gene TRBJ1-1; 10 bases match TRBD1. CDR1 is MDHEN, CDR2 SYDVKM, per germline. The CDR3 is 17 amino acids. The V gene end was trimmed by 2 bases and the J gene end by 8 bases; junction bases not matched to a gene: 14. As DNA, the CDR3 is TGTGCCAGCAGTTTAATCCCTGGTGGGGACAGGGGCGACGAAGCTTTCTTT. The encoded protein is CASSLIPGGDRGDEAFF.

Concerning this clone: Other DNA variants within this sample encode the same CDR3. The CDR3 spells CASSQVGTYNEQFF. CDR3 DNA: TGCGCCAGCAGCCAAGTCGGGACCTACAATGAGCAGTTCTTC. This rearrangement joins TRBV4-1 to TRBJ2-1; possibly TRBD2 for D (5 bases). Germline assignment: CDR1 MGHRA and CDR2 YSYEKL. This CDR3 comprises 14 residues. Trimming pared 1 base from V and 2 bases from J, leaving 6 bases between.

This chain connects TRBV7-9 to TRBJ2-7, with 7 bases lining up with TRBD1. This CDR3 is 15 amino acids long. CDR1 is SEHNR and CDR2 is FQNEAQ in the germline V gene (reference sequence). Unmatched junction bases numbered 5, after V lost 2 bases and J lost 1 base. This chain's CDR3 is CASSLIGTVSYEQYF. Here the CDR3 DNA reads TGTGCCAGCAGCTTAATCGGGACAGTATCCTACGAGCAGTACTTC.

The V and J genes are TRBV7-9 and TRBJ2-1, with 9 bases that match TRBD2. The length of the CDR3 is 16 residues. The V gene's germline CDR1 is SEHNR and CDR2 FQNEAQ (reference sequence). J was trimmed by 3 bases and V by 0 bases; bases with no gene match: 3. As DNA, the CDR3 is TGTGCCAGCAGCTTAGCAGCACTAGCGGGCTACAATGAGCAGTTCTTC. Encoded protein: CASSLAALAGYNEQFF.